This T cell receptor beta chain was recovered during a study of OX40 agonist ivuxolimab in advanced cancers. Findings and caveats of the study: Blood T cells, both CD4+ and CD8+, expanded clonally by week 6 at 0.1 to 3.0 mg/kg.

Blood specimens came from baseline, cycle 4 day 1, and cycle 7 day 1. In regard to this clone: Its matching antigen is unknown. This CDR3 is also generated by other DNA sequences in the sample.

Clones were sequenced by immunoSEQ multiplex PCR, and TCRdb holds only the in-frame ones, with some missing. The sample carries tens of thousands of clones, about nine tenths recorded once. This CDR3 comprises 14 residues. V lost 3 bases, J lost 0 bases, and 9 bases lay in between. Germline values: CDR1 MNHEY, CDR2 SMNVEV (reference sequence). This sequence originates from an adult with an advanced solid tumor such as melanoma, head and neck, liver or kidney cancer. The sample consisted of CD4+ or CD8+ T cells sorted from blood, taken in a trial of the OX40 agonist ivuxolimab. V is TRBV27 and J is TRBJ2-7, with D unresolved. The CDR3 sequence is CASSLRQDSYEQYF. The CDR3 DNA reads TGTGCCAGCAGTTTGAGGCAGGACTCCTACGAGCAGTACTTC.